This T cell receptor beta chain was sequenced during a study of cytomegalovirus exposure and HLA in healthy donors. Trimming cost V 4 bases and J 2 bases; bases outside gene matches: 5. Germline-derived CDR1 and CDR2 are SQVTM and ANQGSEA. The CDR3 covers 15 residues. In the PCR, 60 Vbeta and 13 Jbeta primers were used. Assay: immunoSEQ multiplex PCR; the TCRdb copy retains only in-frame clones and omits some. The sample includes 80,000 to 100,000 clones, approximately 78% of them seen just once. This TCR derives from a man aged 40-49 years in good health and CMV-seronegative. The chain joins TRBV29-1 to TRBJ2-1, with 10 bases lining up with TRBD1. The sample was PBMCs. CDR3 residues: CSVGPGTGAYNEQFF. The CDR3 coding sequence is TGCAGCGTTGGACCCGGGACAGGGGCCTACAATGAGCAGTTCTTC.